This TCR beta chain is drawn from a study of cytomegalovirus exposure and HLA in healthy donors. Study-level results: Information on immune exposure was restricted to one variable (CMV serostatus). The Asian-associated ancestry cluster reportedly had fewer N-insertions than the roughly 670-donor mean in a later analysis. TCR beta chains numbering 164 were designated cytomegalovirus-associated.

A remark on this clone: Its antigen is still unknown.

PCR was performed using 60 Vbeta and 13 Jbeta primers. Some clones are missing from TCRdb's copy, which holds only in-frame ones; the method was immunoSEQ multiplex PCR. The sample holds roughly 92,000 clones, roughly 80% seen once. All donors participated as healthy donors of bone marrow. This TCR derives from a man aged 45-65 years in good health and CMV-seropositive. The sample taken for sequencing was PBMCs.

The CDR3 is CASSPDRGAEAYF. The DNA of the CDR3 is TGTGCCAGCTCACCGGACAGGGGGGCTGAGGCGTACTTC. The chain is built from TRBV18 and TRBJ2-7; 10 bases agree with TRBD1. The CDR3 is made up of 13 amino acids. Germline-derived CDR1 and CDR2 are KGHSH and LQKENI. V was pared by 3 bases and J by 12 bases, with 8 bases of the junction left unmatched.